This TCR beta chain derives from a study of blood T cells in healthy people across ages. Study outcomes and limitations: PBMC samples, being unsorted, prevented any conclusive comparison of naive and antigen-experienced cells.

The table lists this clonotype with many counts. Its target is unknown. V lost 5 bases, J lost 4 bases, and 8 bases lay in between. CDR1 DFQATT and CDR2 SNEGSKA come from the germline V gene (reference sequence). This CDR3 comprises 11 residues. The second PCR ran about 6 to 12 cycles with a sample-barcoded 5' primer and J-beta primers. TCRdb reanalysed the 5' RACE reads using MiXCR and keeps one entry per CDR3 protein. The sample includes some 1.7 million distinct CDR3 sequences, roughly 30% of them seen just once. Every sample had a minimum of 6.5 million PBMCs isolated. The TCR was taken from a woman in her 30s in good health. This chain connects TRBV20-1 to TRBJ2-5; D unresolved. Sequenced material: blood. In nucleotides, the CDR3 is TGCAGTGCTTCCCCGCGAGAGACCCAGTACTTC. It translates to CSASPRETQYF.